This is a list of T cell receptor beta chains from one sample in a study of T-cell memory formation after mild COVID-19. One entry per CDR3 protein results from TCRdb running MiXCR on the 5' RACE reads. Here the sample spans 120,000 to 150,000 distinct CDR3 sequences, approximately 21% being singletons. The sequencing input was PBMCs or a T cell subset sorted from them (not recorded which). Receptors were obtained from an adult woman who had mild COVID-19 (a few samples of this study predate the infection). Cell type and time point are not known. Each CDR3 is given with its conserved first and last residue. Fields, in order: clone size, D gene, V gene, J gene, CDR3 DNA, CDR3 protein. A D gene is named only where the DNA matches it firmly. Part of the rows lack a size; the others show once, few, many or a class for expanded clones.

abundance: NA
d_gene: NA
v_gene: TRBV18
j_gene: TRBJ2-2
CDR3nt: TGTGCCAGCTCACCTGGGCAGTCGAACACCGGGGAGCTGTTTTTT
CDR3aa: CASSPGQSNTGELFF

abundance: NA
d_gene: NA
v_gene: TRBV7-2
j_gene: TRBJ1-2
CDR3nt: TGTGCCAGCAGCTTAGGAGGGGGGGGAGAGGGCTATGGCTACACCTTC
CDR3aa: CASSLGGGGEGYGYTF

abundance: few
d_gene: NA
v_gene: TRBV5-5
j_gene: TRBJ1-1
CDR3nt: TGTGCCAGCAGCTTGCCGGGGAGAGGCTCTGAAGCTTTCTTT
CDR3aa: CASSLPGRGSEAFF

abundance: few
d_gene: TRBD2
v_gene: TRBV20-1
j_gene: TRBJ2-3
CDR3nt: TGCAGTGCTCTCAGAGCGGGAGGGCCAGTAGATACGCAGTATTTT
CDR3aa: CSALRAGGPVDTQYF

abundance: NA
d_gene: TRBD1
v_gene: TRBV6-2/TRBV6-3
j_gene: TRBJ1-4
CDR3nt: TGTGCCAGCAGCCACGGGACAGCTAATGAAAAACTGTTTTTT
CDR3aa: CASSHGTANEKLFF

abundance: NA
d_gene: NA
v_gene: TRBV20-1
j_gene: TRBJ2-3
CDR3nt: TGCAGTGCTAGTCAGCGCCTCATAAAGACCACAGATACGCAGTATTTT
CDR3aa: CSASQRLIKTTDTQYF

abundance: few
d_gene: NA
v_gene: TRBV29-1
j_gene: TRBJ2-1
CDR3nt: TGCAGCGTTGTGGGTACGAGCTCCTACAATGAGCAGTTCTTC
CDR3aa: CSVVGTSSYNEQFF

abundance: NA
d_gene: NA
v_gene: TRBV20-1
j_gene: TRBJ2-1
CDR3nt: TGCAGTGCTAGACCGACAGGAAGAATGGGTGAGCAGTTCTTC
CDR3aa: CSARPTGRMGEQFF

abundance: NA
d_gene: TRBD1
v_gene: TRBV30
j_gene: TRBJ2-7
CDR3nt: TGTGCCTGGAGAGGCCGGGACAGAAGCTCCTACGAGCAGTACTTC
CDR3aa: CAWRGRDRSSYEQYF

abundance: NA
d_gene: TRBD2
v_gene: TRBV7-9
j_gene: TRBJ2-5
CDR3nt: TGTGCCAGCAGCAGACTTCTAGCGGACAAAGAGACCCAGTACTTC
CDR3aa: CASSRLLADKETQYF

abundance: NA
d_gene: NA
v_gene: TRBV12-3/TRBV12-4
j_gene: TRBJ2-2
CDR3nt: TGTGCCAGCACCATAGAGCGCACCACCGGGGAGCTGTTTTTT
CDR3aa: CASTIERTTGELFF

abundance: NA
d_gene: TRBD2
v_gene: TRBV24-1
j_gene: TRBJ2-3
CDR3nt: TGTGCCACCAGTGCATCTAGCGGGGAAATGTGGGTAAGCACAGATACGCAGTATTTT
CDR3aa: CATSASSGEMWVSTDTQYF

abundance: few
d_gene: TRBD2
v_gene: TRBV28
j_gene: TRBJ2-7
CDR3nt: TGTGCCAGCAGTTTTAGCGGGCCAACCTACGAGCAGTACTTC
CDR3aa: CASSFSGPTYEQYF

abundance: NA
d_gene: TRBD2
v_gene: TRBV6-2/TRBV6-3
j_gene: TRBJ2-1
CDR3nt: TGTGCCAGCAGCTTCCTCGGGAGCGGGGGGCGGAATGAGCAGTTCTTC
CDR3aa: CASSFLGSGGRNEQFF

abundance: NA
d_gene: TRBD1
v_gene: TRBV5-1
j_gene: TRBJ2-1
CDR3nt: TGCGCCAGCAGCTCGGACAGGGGGCCCATTGAGCAGTTCTTC
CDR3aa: CASSSDRGPIEQFF

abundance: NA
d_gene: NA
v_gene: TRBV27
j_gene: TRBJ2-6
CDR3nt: TGTGCCAGCAGTTTACTAGCGCCAAGCTACTCTGGGGCCAACGTCCTGACTTTC
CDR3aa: CASSLLAPSYSGANVLTF

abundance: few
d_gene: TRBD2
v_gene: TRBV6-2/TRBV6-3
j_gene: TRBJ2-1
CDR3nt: TGTGCCAGCAGTTACAAGGCAGCGGGGAGAAATGAGCAGTTCTTC
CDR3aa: CASSYKAAGRNEQFF

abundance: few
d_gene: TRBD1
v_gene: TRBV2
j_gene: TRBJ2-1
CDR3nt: TGTGCCAGCAGCGGGACAGAGTACAATGAGCAGTTCTTC
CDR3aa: CASSGTEYNEQFF

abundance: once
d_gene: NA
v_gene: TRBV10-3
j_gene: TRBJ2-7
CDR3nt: TGTGCCATCAGTGAGTCTGGGGCCACAGGCCCTAGCTCCTACGAGCAGTACTTC
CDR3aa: CAISESGATGPSSYEQYF

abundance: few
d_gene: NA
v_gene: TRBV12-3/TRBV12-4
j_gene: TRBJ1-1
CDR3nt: TGTGCCAGCAGGGGGGGAGGGAACACTGAAGCTTTCTTT
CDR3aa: CASRGGGNTEAFF

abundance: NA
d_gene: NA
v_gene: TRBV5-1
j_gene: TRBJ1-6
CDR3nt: TGCGCCAGCAGCTTCCTGACCTTAACCCTATATAATTCACCCCTCCACTTT
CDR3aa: CASSFLTLTLYNSPLHF

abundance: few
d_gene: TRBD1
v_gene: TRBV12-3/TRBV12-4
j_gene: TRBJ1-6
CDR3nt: TGTGCCAGCTCCGGACAGGGGGTTCGTAATTCACCCCTCCACTTT
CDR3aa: CASSGQGVRNSPLHF

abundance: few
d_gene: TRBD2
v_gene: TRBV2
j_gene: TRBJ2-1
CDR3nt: TGTGCCAGCAGCGTTACTAGTCGGGGGGGGTTAAATGAGCAGTTCTTC
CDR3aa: CASSVTSRGGLNEQFF

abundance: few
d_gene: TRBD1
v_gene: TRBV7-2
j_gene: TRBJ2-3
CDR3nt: TGTGCCAGCAGTTCTAGGACAGGGGCCAATACGCAGTATTTT
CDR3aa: CASSSRTGANTQYF

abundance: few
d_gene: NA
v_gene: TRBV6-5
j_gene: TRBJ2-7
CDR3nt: TGTGCCAGCAGTTACTCGAACAGGGACGGCTACGAGCAGTACTTC
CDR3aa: CASSYSNRDGYEQYF

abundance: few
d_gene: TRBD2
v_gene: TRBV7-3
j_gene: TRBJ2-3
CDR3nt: TGTGCCAGCAGTCCCCTAGCGGGAGGGTTGGCGCAGTATTTT
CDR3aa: CASSPLAGGLAQYF

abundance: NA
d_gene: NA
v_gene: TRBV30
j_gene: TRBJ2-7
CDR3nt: TGTGCCTGGGAGAGGGGACATCTCTACGAGCAGTACTTC
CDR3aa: CAWERGHLYEQYF

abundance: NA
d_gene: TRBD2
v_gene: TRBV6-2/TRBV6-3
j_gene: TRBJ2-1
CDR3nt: TGTGCCAGCACCCCCCGCGGCGGGAGGCTTGAGCAGTTCTTC
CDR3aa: CASTPRGGRLEQFF

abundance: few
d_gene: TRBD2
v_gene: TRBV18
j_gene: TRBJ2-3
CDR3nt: TGTGCCAGCCGCCGGGTAGCGGGAGTCGATACGCAGTATTTT
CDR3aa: CASRRVAGVDTQYF

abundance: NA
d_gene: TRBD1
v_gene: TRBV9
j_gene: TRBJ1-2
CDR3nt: TGTGCCAGCAGCGTAGGACAGGGAATTAACTATGGCTACACCTTC
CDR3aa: CASSVGQGINYGYTF

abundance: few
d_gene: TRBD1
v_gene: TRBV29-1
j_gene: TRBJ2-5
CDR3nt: TGCAGCGTTGACTCCAGGGGGCAGAGGGAGACCCAGTACTTC
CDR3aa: CSVDSRGQRETQYF

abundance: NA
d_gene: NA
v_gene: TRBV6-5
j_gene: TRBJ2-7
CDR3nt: TGTGCCAGCAGTCAACGGACGGGGATGTACGAGCAGTACTTC
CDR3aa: CASSQRTGMYEQYF

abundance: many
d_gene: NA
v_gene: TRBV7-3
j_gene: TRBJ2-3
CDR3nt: TGTGCCAGCAGCCCCAGACCGATGAGCACAGATACGCAGTATTTT
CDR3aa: CASSPRPMSTDTQYF

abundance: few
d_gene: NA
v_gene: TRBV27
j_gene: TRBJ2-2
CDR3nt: TGTGCCAGCAGTTTTATCCGAAACACCGGGGAGCTGTTTTTT
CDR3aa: CASSFIRNTGELFF

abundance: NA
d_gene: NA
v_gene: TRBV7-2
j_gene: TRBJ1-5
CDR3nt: TGTGCCAGCAGCTTAGATGGACCCCAGCCCCAGCATTTT
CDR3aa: CASSLDGPQPQHF

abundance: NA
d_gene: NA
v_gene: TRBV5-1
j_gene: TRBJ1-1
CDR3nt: TGCGCCAGCAGCCCCGCCGGACTTTTAAACACTGAAGCTTTCTTT
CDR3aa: CASSPAGLLNTEAFF

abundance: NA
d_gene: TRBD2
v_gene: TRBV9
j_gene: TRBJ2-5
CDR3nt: TGTGCCAGCAGCCCTGGGACTACCCAAGAGACCCAGTACTTC
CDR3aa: CASSPGTTQETQYF

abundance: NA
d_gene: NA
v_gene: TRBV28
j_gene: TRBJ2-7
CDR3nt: TGTGCCAGCAGCTCGTCATGGAAGGGGGCCTACGAGCAGTACTTC
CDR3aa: CASSSSWKGAYEQYF

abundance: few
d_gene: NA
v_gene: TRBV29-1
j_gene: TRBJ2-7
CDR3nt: TGCAGCGTTGAAGTCCTTCGGTCTGGGGCCCACGAGCAGTACTTC
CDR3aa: CSVEVLRSGAHEQYF

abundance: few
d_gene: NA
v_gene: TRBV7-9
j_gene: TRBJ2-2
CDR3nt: TGTGCCAGCAGCTTCAAGAACACCGGGGAGCTGTTTTTT
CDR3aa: CASSFKNTGELFF

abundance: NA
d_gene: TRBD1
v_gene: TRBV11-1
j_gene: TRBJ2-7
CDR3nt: TGTGCCAGCAGGAAGGGACAGTCCAGGAACGAGCAGTACTTC
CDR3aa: CASRKGQSRNEQYF

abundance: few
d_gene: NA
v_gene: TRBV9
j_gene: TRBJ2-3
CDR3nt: TGTGCCAGCAGCGTAGACCGGGATACGCAGTATTTT
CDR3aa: CASSVDRDTQYF

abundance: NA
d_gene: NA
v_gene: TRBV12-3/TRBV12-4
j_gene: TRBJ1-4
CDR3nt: TGTGCCAGCAGTTTAGATGGGAATGAAAAACTGTTTTTT
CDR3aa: CASSLDGNEKLFF